There are many counts of the clone carrying this T cell receptor beta chain. The antigen remains undetermined. After constant-region reverse-primer amplification, full-length variable regions underwent semi-nested PCR with Nested Universal Primer A. TCRdb ran MiXCR on the 5' RACE reads and lists one entry per CDR3 protein. The table shows approximately 47,000 distinct CDR3 sequences, with roughly 30% occurring only once. Study-level findings and limits: The larger-cohort validation was restricted to a single TCR beta V-J rearrangement rather than whole repertoires. Tumor-infiltrating Treg TCR alpha and beta sequences overlapped most with tumor naive CD4+ T cells, then blood naive.

The specimen was naive CD4+ T cells sorted from blood. Subset specified: naive CD4+ T cells, CD4+CD45RA+CD25-. The TCR comes from a female donor with breast cancer.

DNA for the CDR3: TGTGCCAGCAGGGTAACCGGCCGGGGCTCCTATAATTCACCCCTCCACTTT. Protein: CASRVTGRGSYNSPLHF. This chain uses TRBV6-5 with TRBJ1-6; no definite D call. Trimming took 6 bases from V and 0 from J, leaving 15 bases between them. The CDR3 runs 17 residues. Germline assignment: CDR1 MNHEY and CDR2 SVGAGI.